The clone carrying this T cell receptor (beta chain) was picked up a small number of times. Its antigen is unidentified. These data are taken from a study of T-cell memory formation after mild COVID-19. Findings of the study overall: CM and EM subsets held most contracting CD4+ clones; EMRA held CD8+ ones. The appearance of some responding clones in pre-infection memory suggested that cross-reactive memory joined. Day 37-peaking second-wave clones had unconfirmed SARS-CoV-2 specificity. A second wave expanding day 15 to 37 was CD4+-biased; contracting clones were balanced.

MiXCR was run by TCRdb on the 5' RACE reads, yielding one entry per CDR3 protein. The data hold around 110,000 distinct CDR3 sequences, with around 12% observed a single time. This CDR3 has 13 residues. Trimming shortened V by 0 bases and J by 3 bases, and 6 bases separated the two germline ends. Germline CDR1 reads SGHDN; CDR2 reads FVKESK. Sequencing was performed on PBMCs or a T cell subset sorted from them (not recorded which). The clonotype originates from an adult woman who had mild COVID-19 (a few samples of this study predate the infection). Cell type and time point are not known. The rearrangement links TRBV14 to TRBJ2-7, with no clear D. DNA of the CDR3: TGTGCCAGCAGCCAAGATGCCAGCTACGAGCAGTACTTC. Protein sequence: CASSQDASYEQYF.